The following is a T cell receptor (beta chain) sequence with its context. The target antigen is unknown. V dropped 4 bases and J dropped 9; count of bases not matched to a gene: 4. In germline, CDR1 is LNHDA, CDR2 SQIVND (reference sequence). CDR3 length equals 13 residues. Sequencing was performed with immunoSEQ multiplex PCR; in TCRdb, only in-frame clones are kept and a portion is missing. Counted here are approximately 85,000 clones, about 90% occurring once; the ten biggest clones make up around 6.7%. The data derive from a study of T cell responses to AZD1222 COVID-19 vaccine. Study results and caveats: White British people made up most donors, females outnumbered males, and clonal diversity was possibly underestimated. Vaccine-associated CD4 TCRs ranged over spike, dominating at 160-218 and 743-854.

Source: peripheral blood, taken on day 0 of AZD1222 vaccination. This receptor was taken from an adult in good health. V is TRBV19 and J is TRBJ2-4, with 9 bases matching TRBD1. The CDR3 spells CASSRTGEGIQYF. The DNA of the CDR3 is TGTGCCAGTAGTAGGACAGGGGAGGGCATTCAGTACTTC.